This note documents a single T cell receptor (beta chain) sequence. The entry originates in a study of T-cell reconstitution after alpha-beta-depleted transplantation in children. Preparing the TCRbeta library involved the use of unique molecular identifiers. TCRdb called the PCR reads again in MiXCR, with one record for every CDR3 protein. The sample contains 490,000 or so distinct CDR3 sequences, around 13% of which appear only once. This clonotype originated in a human donor who donated a stem cell graft to a child with combined immunodeficiency. This specimen consisted of PBMCs from the stem cell graft donor, obtained from the stem cell graft.

The CDR3 DNA reads TGTGCCAGCGGGACTAGCGGGGAAGATCAGCAGTACTTC. Protein sequence: CASGTSGEDQQYF. The chain is built from TRBV10-3 and TRBJ2-7; 13 nucleotides line up with TRBD2. The germline V gene has CDR1 ENHRY and CDR2 SYGVKD. This CDR3 has 13 amino acids. The junction had 8 bases not matched to a gene; V was cut back by 10 bases and J by 8 bases.